This note documents a single T cell receptor (beta chain) sequence. The data are from a study of type 1 and type 2 diabetes patients. Germline V gene data show CDR1 as MNHNS and CDR2 as SASEGT. CDR3 length equals 16 residues. V shed 0 bases, J shed 5 bases, and the junction held 10 bases outside the gene matches. The PCR template was genomic DNA. Amplification of the beta chain CDR3 used 30 forward and 13 reverse multiplex primers. TCRdb called the multiplex PCR reads again in MiXCR, with one record for every CDR3 protein. Among 270,000 or so distinct CDR3 sequences, roughly 50% were seen once, and the ten largest hold roughly 13%.

V and J are TRBV6-1 and TRBJ2-7; 7 bases fit TRBD2. The sequence was collected from a young man with type 2 diabetes. What was sequenced was peripheral blood mononuclear cells (PBMCs). DNA for the CDR3: TGTGCCAGCAGTGAAGCACTGACTAGCCTCCCCCACGAGCAGTACTTC. Translated, it gives CASSEALTSLPHEQYF.